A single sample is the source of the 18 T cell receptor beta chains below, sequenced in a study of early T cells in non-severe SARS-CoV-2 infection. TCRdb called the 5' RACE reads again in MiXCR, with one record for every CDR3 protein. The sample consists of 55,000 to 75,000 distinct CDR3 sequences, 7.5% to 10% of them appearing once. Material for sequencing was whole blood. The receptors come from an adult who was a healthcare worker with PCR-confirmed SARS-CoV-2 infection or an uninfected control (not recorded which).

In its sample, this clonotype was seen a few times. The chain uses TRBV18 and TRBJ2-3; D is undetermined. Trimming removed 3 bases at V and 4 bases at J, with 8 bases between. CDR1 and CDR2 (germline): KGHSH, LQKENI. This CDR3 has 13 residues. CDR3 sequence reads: CASSPRMSDTQYF. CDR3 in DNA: TGTGCCAGCTCACCCCGCATGTCAGATACGCAGTATTTT.

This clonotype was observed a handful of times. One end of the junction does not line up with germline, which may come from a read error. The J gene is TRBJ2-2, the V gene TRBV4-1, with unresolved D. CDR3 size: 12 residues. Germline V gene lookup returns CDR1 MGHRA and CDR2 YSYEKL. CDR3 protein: CASNQGNGELFF. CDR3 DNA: TGCGCTAGCAACCAAGGGAACGGGGAGCTGTTTTTT.

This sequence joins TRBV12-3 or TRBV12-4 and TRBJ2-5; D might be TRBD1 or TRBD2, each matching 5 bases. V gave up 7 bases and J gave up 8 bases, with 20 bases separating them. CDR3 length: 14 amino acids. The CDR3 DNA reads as TGTGCCAGCACCCCCGGCAGGGACCAAGGAACCCAGTACTTC. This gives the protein CASTPGRDQGTQYF.

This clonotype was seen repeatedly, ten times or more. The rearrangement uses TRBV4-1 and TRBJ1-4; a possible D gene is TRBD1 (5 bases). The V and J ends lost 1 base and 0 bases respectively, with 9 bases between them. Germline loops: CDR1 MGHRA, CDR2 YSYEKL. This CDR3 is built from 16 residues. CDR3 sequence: CASSQGRGTTNEKLFF. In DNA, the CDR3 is TGCGCCAGCAGCCAAGGCCGGGGCACAACTAATGAAAAACTGTTTTTT.

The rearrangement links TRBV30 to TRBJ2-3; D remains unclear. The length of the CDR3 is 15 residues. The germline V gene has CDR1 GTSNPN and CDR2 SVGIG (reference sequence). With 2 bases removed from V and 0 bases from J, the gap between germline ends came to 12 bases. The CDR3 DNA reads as TGTGCCTGGAGTTCCGGTTCATCTAGCACAGATACGCAGTATTTT. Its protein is CAWSSGSSSTDTQYF. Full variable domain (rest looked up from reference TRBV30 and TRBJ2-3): SQTIHQWPATLVQPVGSPLSLECTVEGTSNPNLYWYRQAAGRGLQLLFYSVGIGQISSEVPQNLSASRPQDRQFILSSKKLLLSDSGFYLCAWSSGSSSTDTQYFGPGTRLTVL.

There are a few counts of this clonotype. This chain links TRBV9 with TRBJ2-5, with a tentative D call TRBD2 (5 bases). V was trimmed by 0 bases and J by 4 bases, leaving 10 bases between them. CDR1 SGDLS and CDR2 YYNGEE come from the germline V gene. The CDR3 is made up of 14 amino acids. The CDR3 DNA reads TGTGCCAGCAGCGTAGCTCCTAGCCGAGAGACCCAGTACTTC. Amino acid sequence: CASSVAPSRETQYF. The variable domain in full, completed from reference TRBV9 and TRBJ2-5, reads DSGVTQTPKHLITATGQRVTLRCSPRSGDLSVYWYQQSLDQGLQFLIQYYNGEERAKGNILERFSAQQFPDLHSELNLSSLELGDSALYFCASSVAPSRETQYFGPGTRLLVL.

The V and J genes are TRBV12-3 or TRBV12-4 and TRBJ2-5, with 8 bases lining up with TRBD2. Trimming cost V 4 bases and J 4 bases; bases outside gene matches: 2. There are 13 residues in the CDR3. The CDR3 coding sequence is TGTGCCAGCAGTTCCGGACTAGCAGAGACCCAGTACTTC. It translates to CASSSGLAETQYF.

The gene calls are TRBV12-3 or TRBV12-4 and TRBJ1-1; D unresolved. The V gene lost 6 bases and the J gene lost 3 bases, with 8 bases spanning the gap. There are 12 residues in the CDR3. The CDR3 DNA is TGTGCCAGCAGAACTGGGTACACTGAAGCTTTCTTT. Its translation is CASRTGYTEAFF.

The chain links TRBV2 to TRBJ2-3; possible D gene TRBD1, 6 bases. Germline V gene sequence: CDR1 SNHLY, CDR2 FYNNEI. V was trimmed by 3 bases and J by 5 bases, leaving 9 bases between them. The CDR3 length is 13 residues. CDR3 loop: CASSDETGDTQYF. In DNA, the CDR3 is TGTGCCAGCAGTGACGAGACAGGAGATACGCAGTATTTT.

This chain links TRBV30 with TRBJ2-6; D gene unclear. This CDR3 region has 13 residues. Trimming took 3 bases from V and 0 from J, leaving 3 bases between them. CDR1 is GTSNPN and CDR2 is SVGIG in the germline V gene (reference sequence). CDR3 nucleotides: TGTGCCTGGAGGGGCTCTGGGGCCAACGTCCTGACTTTC. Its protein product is CAWRGSGANVLTF.

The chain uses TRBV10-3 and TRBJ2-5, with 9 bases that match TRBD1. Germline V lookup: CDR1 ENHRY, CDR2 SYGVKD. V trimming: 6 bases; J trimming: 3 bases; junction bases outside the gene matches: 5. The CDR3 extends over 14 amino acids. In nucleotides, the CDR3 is TGTGCCATCAGCCAACGGGACAGGGAAGAGACCCAGTACTTC. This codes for CAISQRDREETQYF.

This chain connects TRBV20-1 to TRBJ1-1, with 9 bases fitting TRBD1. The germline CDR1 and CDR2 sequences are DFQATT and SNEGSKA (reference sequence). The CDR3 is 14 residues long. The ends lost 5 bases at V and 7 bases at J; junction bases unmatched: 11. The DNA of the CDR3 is TGCAGTGCTGTCGAACAGGGGGCGTTAATTGAAGCTTTCTTT. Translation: CSAVEQGALIEAFF.

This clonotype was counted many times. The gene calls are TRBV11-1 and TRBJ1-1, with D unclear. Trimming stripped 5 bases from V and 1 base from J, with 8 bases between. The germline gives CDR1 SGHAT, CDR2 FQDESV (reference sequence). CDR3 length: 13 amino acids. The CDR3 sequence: CASSASRNTEAFF. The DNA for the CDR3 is TGTGCCAGCAGCGCATCACGGAACACTGAAGCTTTCTTT.

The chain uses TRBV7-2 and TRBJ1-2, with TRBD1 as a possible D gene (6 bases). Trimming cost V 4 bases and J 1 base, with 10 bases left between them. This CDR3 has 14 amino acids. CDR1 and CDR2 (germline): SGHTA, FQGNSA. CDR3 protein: CASSSDRSNYGYTF. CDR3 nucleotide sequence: TGTGCCAGCAGCTCTGACAGGAGTAACTATGGCTACACCTTC.

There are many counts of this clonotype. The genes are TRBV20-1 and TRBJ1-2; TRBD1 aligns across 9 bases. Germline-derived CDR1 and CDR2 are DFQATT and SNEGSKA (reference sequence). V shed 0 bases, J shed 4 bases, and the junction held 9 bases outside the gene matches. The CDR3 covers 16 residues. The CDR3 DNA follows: TGCAGTGCTAGAGATTGGGGAACAGGGGGCTCCTATGGCTACACCTTC. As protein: CSARDWGTGGSYGYTF.

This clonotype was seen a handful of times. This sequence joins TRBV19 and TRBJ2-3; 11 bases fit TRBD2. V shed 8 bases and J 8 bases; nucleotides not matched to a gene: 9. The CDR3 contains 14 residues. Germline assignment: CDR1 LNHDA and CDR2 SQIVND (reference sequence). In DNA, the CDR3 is TGTGCCAGTTACGGTAGCGGGGGGGCTCGTACGCAGTATTTT. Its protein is CASYGSGGARTQYF. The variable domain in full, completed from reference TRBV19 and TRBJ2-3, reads DGGITQSPKYLFRKEGQNVTLSCEQNLNHDAMYWYRQDPGQGLRLIYYSQIVNDFQKGDIAEGYSVSREKKESFPLTVTSAQKNPTAFYLCASYGSGGARTQYFGPGTRLTVL.

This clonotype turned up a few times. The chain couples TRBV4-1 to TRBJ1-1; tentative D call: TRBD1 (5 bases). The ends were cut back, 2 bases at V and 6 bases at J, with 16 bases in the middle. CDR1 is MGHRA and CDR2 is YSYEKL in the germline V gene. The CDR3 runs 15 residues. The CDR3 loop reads CASSQPPGPFAEAFF. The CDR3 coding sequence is TGCGCCAGCAGCCAACCTCCAGGGCCTTTCGCTGAAGCTTTCTTT.

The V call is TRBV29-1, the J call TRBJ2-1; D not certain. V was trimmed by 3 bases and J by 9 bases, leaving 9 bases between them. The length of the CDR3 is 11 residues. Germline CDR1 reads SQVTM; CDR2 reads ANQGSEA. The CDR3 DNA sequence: TGCAGCGTTGAGATAGTATTTGAGCAGTTCTTC. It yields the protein CSVEIVFEQFF.